This record looks at one TCR beta chain sequence and its context. What it binds is unknown. One entry per CDR3 protein, called by TCRdb with MiXCR from the 5' RACE reads. The sample lists roughly 500,000 distinct CDR3 sequences; under 25% were seen once. V lost 4 bases and J 8 bases, leaving 16 bases between the germline ends. This CDR3 comprises 14 residues. Germline values: CDR1 SGHRS, CDR2 YFSETQ. This sample was included in a study of T cells after yellow fever vaccination. Study-level points and caveats: In FACS-sorted repertoires, abundant clonotypes from the bulk population could appear as contaminants.

The chain combines TRBV5-1 with TRBJ2-1; D perhaps matches TRBD2 (5 bases). The TCR was taken from a man aged 30-40 years who received the YFV17D yellow fever vaccine. The source material was PBMCs, sampled 15 days after the yellow fever booster vaccination. The CDR3 here is CASSDGGARYEQFF. The CDR3 DNA sequence: TGCGCCAGCAGCGACGGAGGCGCCCGCTATGAGCAGTTCTTC.